What follows describes a single TCR beta chain. No cognate antigen has been identified for it. No base-level quality is on record; no much larger clone is a single base apart. The data originate from a study of T cell repertoires in cytomegalovirus infection (dated by TCRdb to 2018 to 2020). Background on the whole study: Donor HLA type was relevant to the analysis, as public TCR beta signatures indicated carriage of CMV infection together with the matching HLA type. What the study reported, not specific to this receptor: The ex vivo response was dominated by HLA-C-restricted CMV-specific TCR beta clonotypes, and the single most frequent clonotype in two of eight donors was supplied by these HLA-C-restricted clonotypes. In both this cohort and an independent cohort of several hundred donors, the cumulative frequency of public TCR beta family members distinguished carriers of CMV infection plus the relevant HLA type.

Instrument on record: Illumina HiSeq 1500. Using fastp at Q25 and MiXCR, TCRdb reprocessed the public reads and kept productive beta chains. Here each entry gathers all rows of one CDR3 protein and keeps the most common genes and DNA. This sample is represented by 200,000 to 250,000 distinct CDR3 sequences; about 23% of them were singletons. Around a sixth of the sample goes to the ten largest clones. Reading from cysteine to phenylalanine, the CDR3 counts 16 amino acids. CDR3 DNA is the only sequence kept; it has 48 bases, read in frame from the first base. The germline V gene specifies SGHRS as CDR1 and YFSETQ as CDR2. The trim is 1 base for V and 1 base for J, with a gap of 14 bases between the germline ends.

The chain uses TRBV5-1 and TRBJ2-5, and the D gene may be TRBD2, 6 bases matching. The clonotype comes from a human donor in good health (CMV status not recorded). Some clones in this sample may be carry-over from other donors' samples. The sequenced sample was CD8+ T cells from PBMCs. The CDR3 is CASSLYGRGTQETQYF. The sequence in DNA is TGCGCCAGCAGCTTGTACGGCCGGGGGACCCAAGAGACCCAGTACTTC.